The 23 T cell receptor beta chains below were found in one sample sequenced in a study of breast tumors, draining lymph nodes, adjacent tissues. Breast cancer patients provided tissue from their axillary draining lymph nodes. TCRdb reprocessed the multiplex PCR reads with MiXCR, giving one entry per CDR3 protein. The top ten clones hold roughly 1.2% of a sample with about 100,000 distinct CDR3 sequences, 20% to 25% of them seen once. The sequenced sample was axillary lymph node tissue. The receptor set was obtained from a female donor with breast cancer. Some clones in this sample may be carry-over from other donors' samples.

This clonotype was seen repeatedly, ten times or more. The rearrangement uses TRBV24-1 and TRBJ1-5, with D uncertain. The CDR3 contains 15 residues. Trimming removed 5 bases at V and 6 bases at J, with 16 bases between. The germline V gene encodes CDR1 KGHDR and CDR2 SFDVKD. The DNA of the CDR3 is TGTGCCACCAGTGTAGTACTCGCGGCGCGTCAGCCCCAGCATTTT. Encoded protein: CATSVVLAARQPQHF.

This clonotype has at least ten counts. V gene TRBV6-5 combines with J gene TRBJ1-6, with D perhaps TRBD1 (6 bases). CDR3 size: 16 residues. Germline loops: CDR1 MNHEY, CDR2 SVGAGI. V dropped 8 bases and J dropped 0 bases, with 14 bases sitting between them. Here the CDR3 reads CASASGVGSYNSPLHF. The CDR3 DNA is TGTGCCAGCGCCTCAGGGGTCGGCTCCTATAATTCACCCCTCCACTTT.

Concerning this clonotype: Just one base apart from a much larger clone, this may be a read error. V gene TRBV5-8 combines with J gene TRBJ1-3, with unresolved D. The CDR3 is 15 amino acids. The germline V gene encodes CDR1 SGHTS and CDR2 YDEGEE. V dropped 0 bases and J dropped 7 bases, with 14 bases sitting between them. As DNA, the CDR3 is TGTGCCAGCAGCTTGGCCCCTTCTCTCGGGAACACCATATATTTT. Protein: CASSLAPSLGNTIYF.

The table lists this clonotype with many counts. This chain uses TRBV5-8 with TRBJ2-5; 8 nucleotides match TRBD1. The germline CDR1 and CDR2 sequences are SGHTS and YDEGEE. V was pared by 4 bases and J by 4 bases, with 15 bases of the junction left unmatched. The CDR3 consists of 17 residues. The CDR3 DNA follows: TGTGCCAGCAGCCCCTCAGGGGGCGCGGGGAGAGGAGAGACCCAGTACTTC. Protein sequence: CASSPSGGAGRGETQYF.

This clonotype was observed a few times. The CDR3 here is CASGQGYSGANVLTF. The CDR3, as DNA: TGTGCCAGCGGCCAGGGGTACTCTGGGGCCAACGTCCTGACTTTC. The rearrangement uses TRBV6-2 or TRBV6-3 and TRBJ2-6; D may be TRBD1 (6 bases). Between the trimmed V and J ends, which lost 8 bases and 0 bases, there was a span of 11 bases. This CDR3 contains 15 residues. The V gene's germline CDR1 is MNHEY and CDR2 SVGEGT.

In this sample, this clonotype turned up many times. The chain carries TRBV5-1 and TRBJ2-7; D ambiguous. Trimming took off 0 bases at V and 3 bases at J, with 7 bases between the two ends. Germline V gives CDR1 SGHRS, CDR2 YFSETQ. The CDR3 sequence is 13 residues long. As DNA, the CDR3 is TGCGCCAGCAGCTTGGGGGCCAGCTACGAGCAGTACTTC. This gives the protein CASSLGASYEQYF.

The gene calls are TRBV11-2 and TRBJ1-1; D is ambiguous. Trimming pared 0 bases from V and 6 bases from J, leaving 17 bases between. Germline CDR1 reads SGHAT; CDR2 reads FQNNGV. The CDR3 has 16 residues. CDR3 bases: TGTGCCAGCAGCTTAGATCTTGTCAGCCCGGGCGCTGAAGCTTTCTTT. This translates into CASSLDLVSPGAEAFF.

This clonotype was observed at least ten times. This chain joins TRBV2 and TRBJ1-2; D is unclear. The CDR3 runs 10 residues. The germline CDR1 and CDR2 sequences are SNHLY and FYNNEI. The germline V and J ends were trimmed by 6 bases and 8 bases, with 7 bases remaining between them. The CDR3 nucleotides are TGTGCCAGCAGCCGGGTCGGCTACACCTTC. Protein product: CASSRVGYTF.

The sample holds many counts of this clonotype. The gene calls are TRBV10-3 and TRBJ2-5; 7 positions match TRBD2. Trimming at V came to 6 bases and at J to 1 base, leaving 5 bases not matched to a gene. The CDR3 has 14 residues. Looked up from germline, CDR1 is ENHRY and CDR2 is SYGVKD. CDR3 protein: CAIRAGRGQETQYF. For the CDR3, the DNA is TGTGCCATCAGAGCGGGACGGGGCCAAGAGACCCAGTACTTC.

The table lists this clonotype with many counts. The CDR3 sequence: CASRTLVNEQFF. The CDR3 DNA sequence: TGTGCCAGCCGGACTCTCGTCAATGAGCAGTTCTTC. The gene calls are TRBV27 and TRBJ2-1; weak D call: TRBD2 (5 bases). Germline CDR1 reads MNHEY; CDR2 reads SMNVEV (reference sequence). Between the trimmed V and J ends, which lost 8 bases and 6 bases, there was a span of 11 bases. CDR3 size: 12 residues.

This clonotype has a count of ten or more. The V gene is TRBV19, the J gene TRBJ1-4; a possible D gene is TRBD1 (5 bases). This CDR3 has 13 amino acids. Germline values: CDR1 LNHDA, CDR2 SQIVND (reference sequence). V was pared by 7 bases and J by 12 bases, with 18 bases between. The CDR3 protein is CASKLSGTQELFF. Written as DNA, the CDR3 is TGTGCCAGTAAACTGTCCGGGACCCAGGAACTGTTTTTT. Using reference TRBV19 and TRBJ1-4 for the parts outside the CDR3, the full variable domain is DGGITQSPKYLFRKEGQNVTLSCEQNLNHDAMYWYRQDPGQGLRLIYYSQIVNDFQKGDIAEGYSVSREKKESFPLTVTSAQKNPTAFYLCASKLSGTQELFFGSGTQLSVL.

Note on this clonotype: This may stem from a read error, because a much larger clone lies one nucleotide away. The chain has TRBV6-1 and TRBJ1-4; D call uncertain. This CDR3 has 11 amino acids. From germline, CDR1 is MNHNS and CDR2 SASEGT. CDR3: CASRSNEKLLF. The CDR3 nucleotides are TGTGCCAGCAGATCTAATGAAAAACTGCTTTTT.

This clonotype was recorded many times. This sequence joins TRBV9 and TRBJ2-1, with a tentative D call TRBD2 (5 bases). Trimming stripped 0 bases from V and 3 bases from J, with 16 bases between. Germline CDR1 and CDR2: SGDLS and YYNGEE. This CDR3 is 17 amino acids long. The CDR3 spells CASSVGGPQNVYNEQFF. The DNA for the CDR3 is TGTGCCAGCAGCGTAGGAGGGCCTCAAAACGTCTACAATGAGCAGTTCTTC.

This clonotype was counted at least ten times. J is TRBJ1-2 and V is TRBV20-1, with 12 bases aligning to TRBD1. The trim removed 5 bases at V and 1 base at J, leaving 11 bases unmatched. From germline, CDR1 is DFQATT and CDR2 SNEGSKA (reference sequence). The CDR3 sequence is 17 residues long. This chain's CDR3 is CSAQSRDRGRINYGYTF. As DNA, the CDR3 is TGCAGTGCTCAGTCCCGGGACAGGGGGCGGATTAACTATGGCTACACCTTC.

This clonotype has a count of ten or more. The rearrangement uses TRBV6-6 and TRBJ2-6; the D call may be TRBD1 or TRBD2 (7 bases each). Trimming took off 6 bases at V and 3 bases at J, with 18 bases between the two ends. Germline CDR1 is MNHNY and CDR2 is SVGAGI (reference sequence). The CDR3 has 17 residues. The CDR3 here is CASSISRGGSGANVLTF. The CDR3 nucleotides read TGTGCCAGCAGCATCTCCAGGGGGGGGAGTGGGGCCAACGTCCTGACTTTC.

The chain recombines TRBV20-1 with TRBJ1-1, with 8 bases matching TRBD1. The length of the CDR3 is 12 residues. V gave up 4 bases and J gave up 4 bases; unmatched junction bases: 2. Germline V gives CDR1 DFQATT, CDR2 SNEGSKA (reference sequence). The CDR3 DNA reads TGCAGTGCTACCACAGGGGGCACTGAAGCTTTCTTT. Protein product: CSATTGGTEAFF.

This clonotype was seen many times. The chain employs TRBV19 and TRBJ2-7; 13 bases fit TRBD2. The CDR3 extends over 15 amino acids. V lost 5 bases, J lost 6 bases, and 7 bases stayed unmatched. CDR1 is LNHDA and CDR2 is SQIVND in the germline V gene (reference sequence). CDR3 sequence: CASSPRTSGRSEQYF. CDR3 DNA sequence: TGTGCCAGTAGTCCCCGGACTAGCGGGAGATCCGAGCAGTACTTC. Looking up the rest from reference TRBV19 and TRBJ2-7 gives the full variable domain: DGGITQSPKYLFRKEGQNVTLSCEQNLNHDAMYWYRQDPGQGLRLIYYSQIVNDFQKGDIAEGYSVSREKKESFPLTVTSAQKNPTAFYLCASSPRTSGRSEQYFGPGTRLTVT.

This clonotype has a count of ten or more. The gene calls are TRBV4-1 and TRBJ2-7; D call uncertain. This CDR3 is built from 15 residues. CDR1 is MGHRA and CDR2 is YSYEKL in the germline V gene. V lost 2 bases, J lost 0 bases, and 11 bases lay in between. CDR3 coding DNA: TGCGCCAGCAGCCAAACACAACTGAGCTCCTACGAGCAGTACTTC. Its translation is CASSQTQLSSYEQYF.

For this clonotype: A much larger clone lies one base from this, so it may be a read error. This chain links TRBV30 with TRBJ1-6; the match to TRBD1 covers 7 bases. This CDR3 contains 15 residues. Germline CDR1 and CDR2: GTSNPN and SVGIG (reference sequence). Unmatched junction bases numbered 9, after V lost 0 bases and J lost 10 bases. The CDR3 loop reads CAWSVQSGGVSPLHF. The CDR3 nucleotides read TGTGCCTGGAGTGTTCAGTCAGGGGGTGTCTCACCCCTCCACTTT.

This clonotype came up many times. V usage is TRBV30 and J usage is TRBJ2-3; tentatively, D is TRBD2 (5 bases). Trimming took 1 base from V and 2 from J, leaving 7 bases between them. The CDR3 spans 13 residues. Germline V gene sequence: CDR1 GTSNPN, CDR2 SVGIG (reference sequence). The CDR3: CAWSGRDTDTQYF. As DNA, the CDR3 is TGTGCCTGGAGTGGACGGGACACAGATACGCAGTATTTT.

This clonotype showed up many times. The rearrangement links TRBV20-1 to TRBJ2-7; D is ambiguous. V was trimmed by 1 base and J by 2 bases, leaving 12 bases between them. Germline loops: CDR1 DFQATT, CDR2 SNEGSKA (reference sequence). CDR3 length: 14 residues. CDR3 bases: TGCAGTGCTAGAGTCATCGAGCCCCCCTACGAGCAGTACTTC. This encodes CSARVIEPPYEQYF.

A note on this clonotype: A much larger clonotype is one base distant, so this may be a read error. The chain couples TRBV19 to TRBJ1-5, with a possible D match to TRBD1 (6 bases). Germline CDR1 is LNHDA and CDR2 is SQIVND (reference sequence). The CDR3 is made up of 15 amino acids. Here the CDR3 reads CASGIQGRSHQPQHF. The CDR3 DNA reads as TGTGCCAGTGGTATTCAGGGGCGCAGCCATCAGCCCCAGCATTTT.

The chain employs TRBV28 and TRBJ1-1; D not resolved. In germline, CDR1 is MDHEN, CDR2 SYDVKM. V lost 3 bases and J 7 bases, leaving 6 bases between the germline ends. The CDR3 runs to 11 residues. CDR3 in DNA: TGTGCCAGCAGTTTTCTATTTGAAGCTTTCTTT. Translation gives CASSFLFEAFF.